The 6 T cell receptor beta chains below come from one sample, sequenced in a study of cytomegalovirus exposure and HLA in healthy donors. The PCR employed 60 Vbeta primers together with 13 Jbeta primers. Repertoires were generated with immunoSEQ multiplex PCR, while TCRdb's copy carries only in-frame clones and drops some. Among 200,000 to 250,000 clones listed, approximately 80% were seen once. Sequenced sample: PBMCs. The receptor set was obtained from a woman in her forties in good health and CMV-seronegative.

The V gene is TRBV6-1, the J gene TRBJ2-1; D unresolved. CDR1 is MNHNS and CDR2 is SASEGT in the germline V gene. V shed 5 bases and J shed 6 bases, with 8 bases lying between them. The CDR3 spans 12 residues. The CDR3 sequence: CASSKQTNEQFF. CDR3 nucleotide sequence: TGTGCCAGCAGTAAACAAACCAATGAGCAGTTCTTC.

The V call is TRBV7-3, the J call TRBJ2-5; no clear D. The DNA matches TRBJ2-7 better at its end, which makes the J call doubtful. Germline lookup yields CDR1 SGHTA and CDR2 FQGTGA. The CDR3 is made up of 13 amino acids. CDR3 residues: CASSLTPPYEQYF. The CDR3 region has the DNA TGTGCCAGCAGCTTAACGCCGCCCTACGAGCAGTACTTC.

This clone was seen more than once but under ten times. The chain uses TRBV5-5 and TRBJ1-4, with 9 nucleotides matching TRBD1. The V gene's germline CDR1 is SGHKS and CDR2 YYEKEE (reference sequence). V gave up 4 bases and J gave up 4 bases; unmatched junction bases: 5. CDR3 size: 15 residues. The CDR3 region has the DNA TGTGCCAGCAGCCCTGGGACAGGGAATAATGAAAAACTGTTTTTT. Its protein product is CASSPGTGNNEKLFF.

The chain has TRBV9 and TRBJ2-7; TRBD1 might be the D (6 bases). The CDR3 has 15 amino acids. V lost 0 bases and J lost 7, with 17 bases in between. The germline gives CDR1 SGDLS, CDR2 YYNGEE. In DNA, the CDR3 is TGTGCCAGCAGCGTAGGGGTTTTGGACAGTAGAGAGCAGTACTTC. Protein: CASSVGVLDSREQYF.

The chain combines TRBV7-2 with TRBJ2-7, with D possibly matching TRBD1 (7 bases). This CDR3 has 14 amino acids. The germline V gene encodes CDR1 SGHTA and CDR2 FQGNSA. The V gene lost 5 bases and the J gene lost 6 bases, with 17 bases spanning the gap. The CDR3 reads CASSPRGGGGEQYF. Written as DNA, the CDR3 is TGTGCCAGCAGCCCTCGCGGAGGGGGCGGCGAGCAGTACTTC.

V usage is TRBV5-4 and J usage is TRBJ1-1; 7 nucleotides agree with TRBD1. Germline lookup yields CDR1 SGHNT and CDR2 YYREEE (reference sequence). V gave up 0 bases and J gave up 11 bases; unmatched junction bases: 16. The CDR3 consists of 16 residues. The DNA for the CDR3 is TGTGCCAGCAGCTTGGCCGGACAAGGGGGCGGTTTTAAGGCTTTCTTT. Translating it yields CASSLAGQGGGFKAFF.